What follows describes a single T cell receptor (beta chain). The antigen is not known. This CDR3 comprises 14 residues. CDR1 is MNHNS, CDR2 SASEGT, per germline. With V trimmed by 9 bases and J by 5 bases, 12 bases remained unmatched. The source of the sample is a study of T cell repertoires in cytomegalovirus infection. In the study overall: From public TCR beta signatures came an indication of both CMV infection and matching HLA type. Study-wide findings and caveats: Predominance within the ex vivo response was attributable to HLA-C-restricted CMV-specific TCR beta clonotypes.

TCRdb re-called the reads with MiXCR, one entry per CDR3 protein. The repertoire consists of some 100,000 distinct CDR3 sequences, with roughly a quarter occurring once and the leading ten covering 30% to 40%. The V and J genes are TRBV6-1 and TRBJ2-7; 8 bases are shared with TRBD1. Sequenced: CD8+ T cells from PBMCs. The sequence was obtained from a human donor in good health (CMV status not recorded). Some clones in this sample may be carry-over from other donors' samples. CDR3 coding DNA: TGTGCCAGTAAAGGGGCCAGGGGGCCTGACGAGCAGTACTTC. This encodes CASKGARGPDEQYF.